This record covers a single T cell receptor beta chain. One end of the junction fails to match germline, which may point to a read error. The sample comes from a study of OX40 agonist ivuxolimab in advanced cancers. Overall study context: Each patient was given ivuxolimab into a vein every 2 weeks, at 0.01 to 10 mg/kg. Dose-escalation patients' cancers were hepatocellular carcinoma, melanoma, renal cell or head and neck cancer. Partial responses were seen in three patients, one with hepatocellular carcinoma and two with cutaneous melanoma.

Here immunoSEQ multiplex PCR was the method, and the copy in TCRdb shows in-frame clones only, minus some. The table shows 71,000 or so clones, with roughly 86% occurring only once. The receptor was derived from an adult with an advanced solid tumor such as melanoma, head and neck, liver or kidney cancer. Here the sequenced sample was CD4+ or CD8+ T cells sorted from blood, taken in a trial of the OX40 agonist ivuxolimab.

The CDR3 protein is CASSSTGASHNEQFF. DNA for the CDR3: TGTGCCAGCAGTTCCACGGGAGCCTCCCACAATGAGCAGTTCTTC. The chain couples TRBV27 to TRBJ2-1; maybe TRBD2 (6 bases). Germline V lookup: CDR1 MNHEY, CDR2 SMNVEV (reference sequence). The CDR3 is made up of 15 amino acids.